The sequence of this TCR beta chain was determined in a study of T cells after yellow fever vaccination (dated by TCRdb to between 2018 and 2021). Background on the whole study: The SMART-Seq v4 Ultra Low Input RNA kit was used to prepare libraries from fractions with low cell numbers. To follow T-cell clones before and after primary and booster YFV17D yellow fever vaccination, bulk TCR alpha and beta repertoires were sequenced over time. Two healthy male donors made up the cohort, one aged 18 to 29 years and the other aged 30 to 40 years. Blood was collected at multiple timepoints before and after primary and secondary immunization, and bulk PBMC replicates and cell subsets were isolated.

Concerning this clonotype itself: It has no known antigen specificity. Base quality data are lacking; no much larger clone is found one base away.

Findings and caveats that apply to the study as a whole: Because only a couple of donors were included in the study, the extent to which the findings can be generalized is limited. The secondary T-cell response was found to be weaker but faster than the primary response, with a peak reached on day 5 rather than on day 15. A small fraction of clonotypes showed up in both the CD4 and CD8 compartments, probably as a result of convergent recombination. Computational filtering was required because FACS-sorted repertoires could contain abundant contaminating clonotypes from the bulk population. After the booster, most clones that had expanded after primary vaccination were detected again (roughly 96% of CD4 and about 88% of CD8), suggesting broad maintenance of memory.

TCR cDNA was synthesized by 5'RACE template switching, through which a universal primer site and unique molecular identifiers were introduced. cDNA synthesis was primed from both the TCR alpha and TCR beta constant segments. Library amplification involved two PCR steps, and the second step added sample barcodes and sequencing adapters. Sequencing of libraries was done on Illumina HiSeq 2500 (2x100 bp) or NovaSeq (2x150 bp). In the authors' own workflow: MIGEC handled demultiplexing of reads and collapsing into UMI consensus sequences, while MiXCR performed V(D)J alignment. Clonotypes responding to the vaccine were identified with edgeR on replicate PBMC samples, with the criteria of FDR below 0.01 and a log2 fold change above 5 up to day 15. Bulk clonotypes were assigned CD4 or CD8 identity according to which sequenced CD4 or CD8 repertoire held them at higher abundance. TCRdb reworked the public reads: Q25 trimming with fastp, MiXCR clone assembly, productive beta chains retained. Identical CDR3 protein sequences are pooled into one entry, listed with their most common genes and DNA. The V and J calls shown here were made by TCRdb, not taken from the authors' results. The sample data list 500,000 to 650,000 distinct CDR3 sequences, and approximately 12% of these were observed just once. The ten largest make up around an eighth of the sample.

The treatment or condition label on this specimen signifies: live attenuated yellow fever vaccine strain. Two biological replicates of bulk PBMCs were collected at each blood-draw timepoint. A standard Ficoll-Paque protocol was used to isolate PBMCs from peripheral blood. TriZol was used to extract RNA from bulk PBMCs, CD4 and CD8 fractions, and dextramer-positive and dextramer-negative fractions. V is reduced by 4 bases and J by 1 base, leaving a spacing of 12 bases between them. The CDR3 holds 15 amino acids from the cysteine to the phenylalanine. Left in the record is the CDR3 DNA by itself, 45 bases read in frame from the first base. CDR1 and CDR2 are drawn from the germline V gene: LGHNA, YSLEER.

The source material was PBMCs, sampled on the day of the yellow fever booster vaccination. The chain links TRBV4-3 with TRBJ2-3; the D gene identity is not certain. The receptor's source is a man aged 25-40 years who received the YFV17D yellow fever vaccine. The base sequence is TGCGCCAGCAGCCCGGACCCCTGGGGCACAGATACGCAGTATTTT. This yields the protein CASSPDPWGTDTQYF.